This paragraph covers one TCR beta chain sequence. Its antigen is as yet unknown. This record belongs to a study of shared clonotypes between healthy human individuals. The donors, healthy adults who were HIV-negative, had experienced no recent acute infections or vaccinations. Assay: immunoSEQ multiplex PCR; the TCRdb copy retains only in-frame clones and omits some. Among about 560,000 clones listed, roughly 79% were seen once. CDR1 MGHRA and CDR2 YSYEKL come from the germline V gene. This CDR3 comprises 15 residues. V lost 1 base and J 3 bases, leaving 9 bases between the germline ends. Study-level results: Expectations were that clonotype sharing among donors would be affected by sequencing depth.

This clonotype originated in a woman between 40 and 55 years old in good health. Some clones in this sample may be carry-over from other donors' samples. This chain links TRBV4-1 with TRBJ2-2, with D uncertain. Sequenced input: PBMCs. As DNA, the CDR3 is TGCGCCAGCAGCCAAGGGTCGGGTGACACCGGGGAGCTGTTTTTT. Protein: CASSQGSGDTGELFF.